Described below is a single T cell receptor beta chain sequence and its context. The sample belongs to a study of cytomegalovirus exposure and HLA in healthy donors. In the PCR, 60 Vbeta and 13 Jbeta primers were used. Libraries were prepared by immunoSEQ multiplex PCR; TCRdb keeps only in-frame clonotypes and omits some of them. The sample includes fewer than 120,000 clones, more than 65% seen only once; the top ten take roughly 6.2%. Trimming took 5 bases from V and 7 from J, leaving 12 bases between them. This CDR3 contains 13 residues. Germline CDR1 and CDR2: MNHEY and SVGAGI. The chain employs TRBV6-5 and TRBJ1-5; D gene unclear. Material for sequencing was PBMCs. This TCR derives from a man aged 30 to 45 in good health and CMV-seropositive. Here the CDR3 reads CASSPLGSQPQHF. CDR3 DNA: TGTGCCAGCAGTCCCTTAGGGAGCCAGCCCCAGCATTTT.